The rows below give T cell receptor beta chains drawn from one sample of a study of resident and recirculating memory T cells in vitiligo. Clones were read by immunoSEQ multiplex PCR, and TCRdb kept only the in-frame ones, dropping some. The data contain roughly 42,000 clones, approximately 91% of them singletons. Material for sequencing was blood. These receptors all stem from a male donor with vitiligo. CDR3s include the opening cysteine and the closing phenylalanine or tryptophan. The D gene is left open where the match is weak. Size is stated for part of the rows, as once, few or many counts, or as a class when the clone is expanded.

- TRBJ2-2 TRBV2 TRBD2 TGTGCCAGCAGTGAAAGGGGCAGCGGGGGGAACACCGGGGAGCTGTTTTTT CASSERGSGGNTGELFF
- TRBJ1-5 TRBV7-2 TRBD1 TGTGCCAGCAGCGACGGGACAGCCTTAATTCAGCCCCAGCATTTT CASSDGTALIQPQHF
- TRBJ2-3 TRBV6-5 - TGTGCCAGCAAGTCCGAGGGGGTACAGAATACGCAGTATTTT CASKSEGVQNTQYF
- TRBJ2-7 TRBV7-6 - TGTGCCAGCACCAGGGGTCCGAGCTACGAGCAGTACTTC CASTRGPSYEQYF
- TRBJ1-2 TRBV7-9 TRBD1 TGTGCCAGCAGCCCCTCCCAGGGGGCGAACTATGGCTACACCTTC CASSPSQGANYGYTF
- TRBJ2-7 TRBV6-5 TRBD1 TGTGCCAGCAGTTACAGGGGGCGGCTCTACGAGCAGTACTTC CASSYRGRLYEQYF
- TRBJ2-3 TRBV5-4 TRBD2 TGTGCCAGCAGCTTAAGACTAGCGGGGGGTCTAGATACGCAGTATTTT CASSLRLAGGLDTQYF
- TRBJ1-1 TRBV7-8 - TGTGCCAGCAGCCCACTGCGGGGGAGCGGTGAAGCTTTCTTT CASSPLRGSGEAFF
- TRBJ2-5 TRBV5-1 - TGCGCCAGCAGCTTGGCCGGCGGGGAGCAAGAGACCCAGTACTTC CASSLAGGEQETQYF
- TRBJ1-6 TRBV19 TRBD1 TGTGCCAGTCAGAGACAGGGACAATCACCCCTCCACTTT CASQRQGQSPLHF
- TRBJ2-5 TRBV5-1 - TGCGCCAGCAGCTACGCAGGGTCTTTTAACCAAGAGACCCAGTACTTC CASSYAGSFNQETQYF
- TRBJ2-7 TRBV5-1 - TGCGCCAGCAGCTTGGGGGCATCACCCGGCGAGCAGTACTTC CASSLGASPGEQYF
- TRBJ1-2 TRBV30 TRBD1 TGTGCCTGTTGGAGGGGACAGACCTATGGCTACACCTTC CACWRGQTYGYTF
- TRBJ1-5 TRBV7-9 TRBD1 TGTGCCAGCAGCTTAGGATTGGGGACAGGGGTTTCGGGCAATCAGCCCCAGCATTTT CASSLGLGTGVSGNQPQHF
- TRBJ1-6 TRBV30 - TGTGCCTGGTCGGGGGGGAATAATTCACCCCTCCACTTT CAWSGGNNSPLHF
- TRBJ2-3 TRBV7-9 - TGTGCCAGCAGCTACCGACTAGGTATAGATACGCAGTATTTT CASSYRLGIDTQYF
- TRBJ2-7 TRBV27 TRBD2 TGTGCCAGCAGTTTAGGGGGGGGGTACGAGCAGTACTTC CASSLGGGYEQYF
few TRBJ1-5 TRBV4-2 TRBD1 TGTGCCAGCAGCCATGGACAGGAGAGTAATCAGCCCCAGCATTTT CASSHGQESNQPQHF
once TRBJ1-2 TRBV5-1 - TGCGCCAGCAGACCCACCGGGGGGCACGGGGGCTACACCTTC CASRPTGGHGGYTF
- TRBJ2-3 TRBV7-2 TRBD2 TGTGCCAGCAGCCCCGGAGTCACCGGGGGGACCGGGGCTGATACGCAGTATTTT CASSPGVTGGTGADTQYF
- TRBJ2-3 TRBV5-1 TRBD2 TGCGCCAGCAGCTTGGGACTAGCGGTTAGCACAGATACGCAGTATTTT CASSLGLAVSTDTQYF
- TRBJ2-3 TRBV4-2 TRBD2 TGTGCCAGCAGCCAAGGACTAGCGGGGGCTTTCGAGGGGGATACGCAGTATTTT CASSQGLAGAFEGDTQYF
- TRBJ1-6 TRBV7-2 - TGTGCCAGCAGCTTAGAGTGGGGAGCTCCTTCACCCCTCCACTTT CASSLEWGAPSPLHF
- TRBJ1-6 TRBV30 TRBD1 TGTGCCTGGAGCGAAACACAGGGGGCGCAAAGGGTTTCACCCCTCCACTTT CAWSETQGAQRVSPLHF
- TRBJ2-1 TRBV19 - TGTGCCAGTAGTATATATCATATGGGTGAGGCTGAGCAGTTCTTC CASSIYHMGEAEQFF
- TRBJ2-1 TRBV5-1 - TGCGCCAGCAGCGCCGGGGGTCGGGGAGAGGGCGATGAGCAGTTCTTC CASSAGGRGEGDEQFF
- TRBJ1-1 TRBV4-3 - TGCGCCAGCAGCCAAGTAGCAAACACTGAAGCTTTCTTT CASSQVANTEAFF
- TRBJ2-1 TRBV19 TRBD1 TGTGCCAGTATTGGGACAGGGGAATACAATGAGCAGTTCTTC CASIGTGEYNEQFF
- TRBJ1-4 TRBV5-5 - TGTGCCAGCAGCGTCCAACCGGGACTGGGTCGTGAAAAACTGTTTTTT CASSVQPGLGREKLFF
- TRBJ1-6 TRBV7-9 TRBD1 TGTGCCAGCAGTACAGGGGGCGTAAGTTCACCCCTCCACTTT CASSTGGVSSPLHF
- TRBJ2-1 TRBV7-2 - TGTGCCAGCAGCTTTGCCAGCTCCTACAATGAGCAGTTCTTC CASSFASSYNEQFF
- TRBJ2-3 TRBV30 TRBD2 TGTGCCTGGAGCGGTGTAGCGCGGGGGGGCCAGTTGTCAGATACGCAGTATTTT CAWSGVARGGQLSDTQYF
- TRBJ1-2 TRBV15 - TGTGCCACCAGCAGAGATCCGGGAGTTCATTATGGCTACACCTTC CATSRDPGVHYGYTF
- TRBJ2-5 TRBV6-5 - TGTGCCAGCGGGGGGGGCACTCCCACGCAAGAGACCCAGTACTTC CASGGGTPTQETQYF
- TRBJ2-1 TRBV7-3 - TGTGCCAGCAGCTTAACGGGGGCCTGGAATGAGCAGTTCTTC CASSLTGAWNEQFF
once TRBJ1-3 TRBV19 TRBD1 TGTGCCAGTAGTGAAACCCTGACAGGGGTCGGAAACACCATATATTTT CASSETLTGVGNTIYF
- TRBJ1-1 TRBV2 - TGTGCCAGCAGGGGTTGGGCGAACACTGAAGCTTTCTTT CASRGWANTEAFF
- TRBJ2-7 TRBV2 TRBD2 TGTGCCAGCACCCTACTAGCGGGCCACGAGCAGTACTTC CASTLLAGHEQYF
- TRBJ2-5 TRBV5-4 - TGTGCCAGCAGCTTTACAGGGCTGGATCAAGAGACCCAGTACTTC CASSFTGLDQETQYF
- TRBJ2-1 TRBV29-1 - TGCAGCGTCGTCTCCTACAATGAGCAGTTCTTC CSVVSYNEQFF
- TRBJ2-7 TRBV6-1 TRBD1 TGTGCCAGCAGTAGCGACAGGGGCAGCTCCTACGAGCAGTACTTC CASSSDRGSSYEQYF
- TRBJ1-1 TRBV2 - TGTGCCAGCAGCCTAGCGGGGGGGGGCACTGAAGCTTTCTTT CASSLAGGGTEAFF
- TRBJ2-4 TRBV20-1 - TGCAGTGCTCCCCGGGAAAACATTCAGTACTTC CSAPRENIQYF
- TRBJ1-5 TRBV11-2 - TGTGCCAGCAGCTACAGTGCCGGAGGGCCCCAGCATTTT CASSYSAGGPQHF
- TRBJ1-2 TRBV7-9 TRBD1 TGTGCCAGCAGCCCGGACAGGGTTGCCTATGGCTACACCTTC CASSPDRVAYGYTF
- TRBJ2-3 TRBV4-2 - TGTGCCAGCAGCCCCACCATAGCGGTAAACACAGATACGCAGTATTTT CASSPTIAVNTDTQYF
- TRBJ2-1 TRBV6-5 TRBD1 TGTGCCAGCAGCCCAACAGGGGTAAAGCAGTTCTTC CASSPTGVKQFF
- TRBJ2-5 TRBV6-1 TRBD2 TGTGCCAGCAGTGAAAGACTAGCGGGGCAAGAGACCCAGTACTTC CASSERLAGQETQYF
once TRBJ1-1 TRBV4-3 - TGCGCCAGCAGCCAAGTGCGGGAAAGGACTGAAGCTTTCTTT CASSQVRERTEAFF